This T cell receptor (beta chain) was documented in a study of cytomegalovirus exposure and HLA in healthy donors. Study-wide context: The approximately 120 million unique TCR beta sequences, from roughly 170 million T cells, were found by an earlier analysis. Findings of the study overall: A later analysis associated around 17,000 TCR beta sequences with HLA alleles at a 0.05 false discovery rate.

V lost 3 bases and J lost 0; bases outside the gene matches: 10. This CDR3 has 18 residues. From germline, CDR1 is SNHLY and CDR2 FYNNEI. A multiplex PCR was run with 60 Vbeta primers and 13 Jbeta primers. The table came from immunoSEQ multiplex PCR; TCRdb's copy has only in-frame clones and leaves some out. The sample records under 100,000 clones, roughly a tenth being singletons. Points on this clone: Antigen unknown.

The V gene is TRBV2, the J gene TRBJ2-3; the match to TRBD2 covers 9 bases. The source material was PBMCs. This receptor was identified in a man in his fifties or sixties in good health and CMV-seropositive. Here the CDR3 DNA reads TGTGCCAGCAGTGAGGGACTAGCAGGGGGACCTAGCACAGATACGCAGTATTTT. Its protein product is CASSEGLAGGPSTDTQYF.